The T cell receptor beta chain described here comes from a study of T cell responses to AZD1222 COVID-19 vaccine. General study points: Spike as a whole was targeted by vaccine-associated CD4 TCRs, dominant at 160-218 and 743-854. Regions left unmutated in variants are reportedly the target of nearly half of spike-specific TCRs. Only a handful of AZD1222 recipients were seropositive at baseline.

The CDR3 length is 17 residues. CDR1 and CDR2 from the germline V gene are LGHDT and YNNKEL (reference sequence). Trimming cost V 3 bases and J 7 bases; bases outside gene matches: 13. Measured with immunoSEQ multiplex PCR; TCRdb has only the in-frame clones, and not every one. In the table there are around 80,000 clones, about 83% of which are singletons. Notes on this clone: The antigen is undetermined.

The rearrangement joins TRBV3-1 (or the pseudogene TRBV3-2) to TRBJ2-7, with 12 bases aligning to TRBD1. The sequencing used peripheral blood, collected 28 days after the second AZD1222 dose. The receptor was isolated from an adult who received the AZD1222 COVID-19 vaccine. The CDR3 nucleotides are TGTGCCAGCAGCCAGGGCACCGGGACAGGGGGCCTCGGTGAGCAGTACTTC. Protein sequence: CASSQGTGTGGLGEQYF.